Listed below are T cell receptor beta chains from one sample, sequenced in a study of spatial heterogeneity in lung cancer. TCRdb re-analysed the 5' RACE reads in MiXCR, keeping a single row per CDR3 protein. The data contain some 3,500 distinct CDR3 sequences, 4% to 6% of them singletons. Sample: lung tumor tissue, taken at surgery. Receptors were obtained from a female donor with early-stage non-small cell lung cancer. Both conserved end residues are trimmed from each CDR3. The order of the fields is J gene, V gene, CDR3 protein.

TRBJ1-2 | TRBV4-3 | ASSQEQGVDYGYT
TRBJ1-4 | TRBV12-3/TRBV12-4 | ASSFGQGYEKLF
TRBJ1-5 | TRBV7-2 | AGSQGNQPQH
TRBJ1-5 | TRBV5-5 | ASSLEAGYGNQPQH
TRBJ2-1 | TRBV7-2 | ASSPDRRRNEQF
TRBJ2-5 | TRBV6-5 | ASSSPRASQETQY
TRBJ1-6 | TRBV5-1 | ASSPGTGGNSPLH
TRBJ2-7 | TRBV30 | ALDRTYEQY
TRBJ2-1 | TRBV7-2 | ASSLFYNEQF
TRBJ1-5 | TRBV6-6 | ASSSSSVGNQPQH
TRBJ1-6 | TRBV7-2 | ASSFLEDSPLH
TRBJ1-1 | TRBV5-1 | ASSSGLIGEAF
TRBJ2-1 | TRBV24-1 | ATSDRAGGDEQF
TRBJ1-1 | TRBV6-2/TRBV6-3 | ASSYSGGTEAF
TRBJ1-2 | TRBV4-3 | ASSQARGGVNYGYT
TRBJ1-1 | TRBV5-4 | ASTPGGNTEAF
TRBJ2-7 | TRBV3-1 | ASSQVAGRAYEQY
TRBJ2-3 | TRBV7-2 | ASSATGGPPDTQY
TRBJ2-1 | TRBV30 | AWGQGGPYNEQF
TRBJ2-7 | TRBV4-1 | ASSQGDRATYEQY
TRBJ2-7 | TRBV2 | ASREGSSYEQY
TRBJ1-1 | TRBV6-6 | ASRGRNTEAF
TRBJ1-5 | TRBV30 | AWGGQGNQPQH
TRBJ1-5 | TRBV19 | ASSRQPGQGSQPQH
TRBJ2-7 | TRBV6-6 | ASSRSGGAEEQY
TRBJ2-7 | TRBV4-3 | ASSRDTSGGSYEQY
TRBJ1-2 | TRBV4-3 | ASSQDHSPNYGYT
TRBJ2-6 | TRBV9 | ASSVEDLSGGASGANVLT
TRBJ2-7 | TRBV2 | ASSVDNSYEQY
TRBJ1-6 | TRBV28 | ASSPPGQGNSPLH
TRBJ2-4 | TRBV12-3/TRBV12-4 | ASRGGTPRNIQY
TRBJ2-2 | TRBV12-3/TRBV12-4 | ASSFSGTSTGELF
TRBJ1-1 | TRBV20-1 | SAAPPGQGANTEAF
TRBJ2-1 | TRBV28 | ASSRAKGWPNEQF
TRBJ1-6 | TRBV30 | AWSRAADYNSPLH